This record looks at one T cell receptor (beta chain) sequence and its context. Its antigen is still unknown. The data were produced by immunoSEQ multiplex PCR, yet TCRdb's version contains in-frame clones alone and is incomplete. Of approximately 190,000 clones detected, about 92% appear once; the ten largest clones hold about 1.2%. These data are taken from a study of T cell responses to AZD1222 COVID-19 vaccine. This CDR3 contains 16 residues. V shed 4 bases, J shed 6 bases, and the junction held 11 bases outside the gene matches. From germline, CDR1 is SGHNT and CDR2 YYREEE (reference sequence). Study-level results: Baseline seropositives among AZD1222 recipients totaled only 5 or 6. White British donors predominated, females outnumbered males, and clonal diversity was possibly underestimated. Spike-wide coverage was observed for vaccine-associated CD4 TCRs, with dominant responses at 160-218 and 743-854. Spike-specific TCR repertoires showed rising breadth and depth after two AZD1222 doses.

The chain carries TRBV5-4 and TRBJ2-1; 9 bases map to TRBD1. Material: peripheral blood, obtained on day 0 of AZD1222 vaccination. The sequence was obtained from an adult in good health. The CDR3, as DNA: TGTGCCAGCAGCATCTCCGGGACAGGGAGAATCAATGAGCAGTTCTTC. Its protein product is CASSISGTGRINEQFF. Looking up the rest from reference TRBV5-4 and TRBJ2-1 gives the full variable domain: ETGVTQSPTHLIKTRGQQVTLRCSSQSGHNTVSWYQQALGQGPQFIFQYYREEENGRGNFPPRFSGLQFPNYSSELNVNALELDDSALYLCASSISGTGRINEQFFGPGTRLTVL.